What follows are 12 T cell receptor beta chains derived from one specimen sequenced in a study of T cells in Graves' hyperthyroidism and ophthalmopathy. Amplification targeted TCR beta CDR3 regions from RNA transcripts. TCR CDR3 underwent first-round RT-PCR with the HTBI primer set. TCRdb analysed the multiplex PCR reads with MiXCR anew, one entry per CDR3 protein. The repertoire holds about 420,000 distinct CDR3 sequences, with about an eighth as singletons. Sequenced sample: blood. These receptors were obtained from a young woman with Graves' hyperthyroidism.

This clonotype was detected a few times. The genes are TRBV20-1 and TRBJ2-3, with D perhaps matching TRBD2 (5 bases). CDR1 and CDR2 from the germline V gene are DFQATT and SNEGSKA (reference sequence). V was clipped by 5 bases and J by 1 base, with 16 bases between them. The CDR3 spans 15 residues. In DNA, the CDR3 is TGCAGTGCTGCCGCCGGGAATTCGGGCACAGATACGCAGTATTTT. The encoded protein is CSAAAGNSGTDTQYF.

The sample holds many counts of this clonotype. The CDR3 sequence is CASSLGGGRGLRQPQHF. The DNA of the CDR3 is TGTGCCAGCAGCTTAGGGGGTGGCAGGGGCCTTCGTCAGCCCCAGCATTTT. The V and J genes are TRBV7-8 and TRBJ1-5, with D possibly being TRBD1 (6 bases). This CDR3 contains 17 residues. The V gene lost 1 base and the J gene lost 6 bases, with 19 bases spanning the gap. Germline CDR1 reads SGHVS; CDR2 reads FQNEAQ.

The V call is TRBV4-1, the J call TRBJ1-1; possibly TRBD1 for D (6 bases). In germline, CDR1 is MGHRA, CDR2 YSYEKL. Deletions cut 1 base from V and 3 bases from J, with 12 bases between. CDR3 size: 15 residues. The CDR3 nucleotides read TGCGCCAGCAGCCAAGGATCTACAGGGTACACTGAAGCTTTCTTT. Translated: CASSQGSTGYTEAFF.

This clonotype was counted only a few times. The chain is built from TRBV20-1 and TRBJ2-1, with TRBD2 identical over 9 bases. CDR1 is DFQATT, CDR2 SNEGSKA, per germline (reference sequence). CDR3 length equals 14 residues. The J segment lost 10 bases and the V segment lost 5 bases, leaving 12 bases of the junction unmatched. The CDR3 loop reads CSAFGTSSRGEQFF. The CDR3 DNA follows: TGCAGTGCTTTTGGGACTAGCTCCCGGGGGGAGCAGTTCTTC.

This sequence joins TRBV4-3 and TRBJ1-2, with no clear D. Germline V CDR1 and CDR2: LGHNA, YSLEER. This CDR3 is 16 amino acids long. V lost 6 bases and J lost 5, with 22 bases in between. CDR3 loop: CASRVVDGASSYGYTF. The CDR3 DNA reads as TGCGCCAGCAGAGTAGTTGATGGAGCATCGTCTTATGGCTACACCTTC.

Concerning this clonotype: A much larger clone is a single base away; this may be a read error. The chain recombines TRBV5-5 with TRBJ2-7; D unclear. The CDR3 consists of 16 residues. In germline, CDR1 is SGHKS, CDR2 YYEKEE (reference sequence). DNA of the CDR3: TGTGCCAGCAGCTTGATGCCGAGAGGCGCTTGGTACGAGCGGTACTTC. Amino acids: CASSLMPRGAWYERYF. Complete variable domain (other parts from reference TRBV5-5 and TRBJ2-7): DAGVTQSPTHLIKTRGQQVTLRCSPISGHKSVSWYQQVLGQGPQFIFQYYEKEERGRGNFPDRFSARQFPNYSSELNVNALLLGDSALYLCASSLMPRGAWYERYFGPGTRLTVT.

This clonotype was detected ten times or more. CDR3 sequence reads: CASSLQGNYGYTF. CDR3 sequence (DNA): TGTGCCAGCAGTTTACAGGGCAACTATGGCTACACCTTC. The rearrangement links TRBV12-3 or TRBV12-4 to TRBJ1-2; D may be TRBD1 (5 bases). V lost 2 bases to trimming and J lost 2 bases, with 6 bases between them. This CDR3 has 13 amino acids.

In this sample, this clonotype turned up many times. This sequence joins TRBV4-1 and TRBJ2-3; no clear D. The CDR3 totals 15 residues. Per the germline V gene, CDR1 is MGHRA and CDR2 is YSYEKL. The V end lost 2 bases, the J end lost 1 base, and 10 bases lay between the germline ends. The CDR3 DNA reads as TGCGCCAGCAGCCAACAGGCCTACGGCACAGATACGCAGTATTTT. Translating it yields CASSQQAYGTDTQYF.

This clonotype was counted a few times. A clone one base away is much larger, so this may be a read error. V and J are TRBV7-2 and TRBJ2-1; D is unclear. Per the germline V gene, CDR1 is SGHTA and CDR2 is FQGNSA. V lost 5 bases to trimming and J lost 0 bases, with 11 bases between them. CDR3 length: 15 amino acids. CDR3 amino acids: CASSQQVGSYNEQFF. Written as DNA, the CDR3 is TGTGCCAGCAGCCAGCAGGTGGGCTCCTACAATGAGCAGTTCTTC. Supplemented by reference TRBV7-2 and TRBJ2-1, the full variable domain reads GAGVSQSPSNKVTEKGKDVELRCDPISGHTALYWYRQSLGQGLEFLIYFQGNSAPDKSGLPSDRFSAERTGGSVSTLTIQRTQQEDSAVYLCASSQQVGSYNEQFFGPGTRLTVL.

This clonotype occurred a few times. The CDR3 DNA is TGTGCCTGGACGGGACAGCAGAATCAGCCCCAGCATTTT. Translating it yields CAWTGQQNQPQHF. The J gene is TRBJ1-5, the V gene TRBV30, with 7 nucleotides matching TRBD1. The germline V gene has CDR1 GTSNPN and CDR2 SVGIG (reference sequence). The CDR3 has 13 residues. Trimming cost V 4 bases and J 4 bases; bases outside gene matches: 4.

At least ten counts were recorded for this clonotype. CDR3 in amino acids: CASSPPRQGWVQPQHF. The CDR3 bases are TGTGCCAGCAGTCCCCCCCGGCAGGGATGGGTTCAGCCCCAGCATTTT. This chain uses TRBV28 with TRBJ1-5, with D possibly matching TRBD1 (5 bases). Germline CDR1 is MDHEN and CDR2 is SYDVKM. V was cut by 5 bases and J by 6 bases, with 20 bases left in between. The CDR3 consists of 16 residues.

This clonotype was counted ten times or more. This chain connects TRBV28 to TRBJ2-1; TRBD2 matches 11 bases. CDR3 length equals 18 residues. Germline lookup yields CDR1 MDHEN and CDR2 SYDVKM. The V gene end was trimmed by 2 bases and the J gene end by 7 bases; junction bases not matched to a gene: 13. CDR3 sequence (DNA): TGTGCCAGCAGTTTAAGGGAAGTCCGGCTAGCGGGAGGAAATGAGCAGTTCTTC. It specifies CASSLREVRLAGGNEQFF.